Below are 21 T cell receptor beta chains sequenced from a single sample in a study of shared clonotypes between healthy human individuals. Naive-designated CD8 cells lacked CD45RO, were positively enriched for CCR7, and omitted terminally differentiated effector memory CD45RA+ cells. Only in-frame clones appear in the TCRdb table, and some are missing; sequencing was by immunoSEQ multiplex PCR. The data contain some 800,000 clones, around 93% of them seen just once; the ten biggest clones take up under 30%. Sequenced input: naive CD8+ T cells sorted from blood. The source of these receptors is a man aged 25 to 40 in good health.

DNA for the CDR3: TGTGCCAGCAGCGCCGGAAGCACAGATACGCAGTATTTT. Its translation: CASSAGSTDTQYF. This chain connects TRBV11-3 to TRBJ2-3; D uncertain. CDR1 is SGHNT and CDR2 is YENEEA in the germline V gene. This CDR3 is 13 amino acids long. V lost 5 bases, J lost 0 bases, and 6 bases lay in between.

The chain recombines TRBV7-9 with TRBJ2-7; tentative D call: TRBD1 (5 bases). Germline V gene sequence: CDR1 SEHNR, CDR2 FQNEAQ (reference sequence). CDR3 length equals 13 residues. Trimming shortened V by 4 bases and J by 4 bases, and 11 bases separated the two germline ends. The CDR3, as DNA: TGTGCCAGCAGCTCGACAGCTGCATACGAGCAGTACTTC. Translated: CASSSTAAYEQYF.

This chain uses TRBV4-1 with TRBJ1-2; the match to TRBD1 covers 7 bases. Trimming at V came to 0 bases and at J to 4 bases, leaving 5 bases not matched to a gene. Germline V CDR1 and CDR2: MGHRA, YSYEKL. There are 15 residues in the CDR3. In DNA, the CDR3 is TGCGCCAGCAGCCAAGACAACAGGGGAAGCTATGGCTACACCTTC. Amino acid sequence: CASSQDNRGSYGYTF.

The chain uses TRBV4-1 and TRBJ2-7; the match to TRBD2 covers 11 bases. CDR3 length: 16 amino acids. CDR1 is MGHRA and CDR2 is YSYEKL in the germline V gene. V shed 1 base, J shed 4 bases, and the junction held 6 bases outside the gene matches. The CDR3 loop is CASSQVGTSGFYEQYF. The CDR3 bases are TGCGCCAGCAGCCAAGTGGGGACTAGCGGTTTTTACGAGCAGTACTTC.

J is TRBJ2-1 and V is TRBV9; 15 positions match TRBD2. Germline lookup yields CDR1 SGDLS and CDR2 YYNGEE. With 3 bases clipped from V and 7 bases from J, the junction kept 5 bases outside the gene matches. This CDR3 has 16 amino acids. CDR3: CASSAGLAGGRNEQFF. CDR3 bases: TGTGCCAGCAGCGCGGGACTAGCGGGAGGACGGAATGAGCAGTTCTTC.

The chain uses TRBV5-1 and TRBJ2-5; the D is unclear. The CDR3 contains 14 residues. CDR1 and CDR2 from the germline V gene are SGHRS and YFSETQ. Trimming took off 0 bases at V and 1 base at J, with 7 bases between the two ends. The CDR3: CASSLVGPQETQYF. CDR3 nucleotide sequence: TGCGCCAGCAGCTTGGTTGGCCCCCAAGAGACCCAGTACTTC.

There are a few counts of this clone. V usage is TRBV27 and J usage is TRBJ1-1; possible D gene TRBD1, 6 bases. The CDR3 is made up of 14 amino acids. CDR1 and CDR2 from the germline V gene are MNHEY and SMNVEV (reference sequence). V gave up 2 bases and J gave up 8 bases, with 15 bases separating them. CDR3 nucleotide sequence: TGTGCCAGCAGTTTACTGGGGGAGGGGGAGGAAGCTTTCTTT. It translates to CASSLLGEGEEAFF.

This clone was observed a few times. The chain couples TRBV6-6 to TRBJ1-1, with 8 bases that match TRBD1. CDR3 length: 12 residues. Trimming cost V 11 bases and J 2 bases; bases outside gene matches: 4. Germline V gives CDR1 MNHNY, CDR2 SVGAGI (reference sequence). The CDR3 DNA is TGTGCCGTCGGGACAGGTAACACTGAAGCTTTCTTT. Protein product: CAVGTGNTEAFF.

This chain joins TRBV28 and TRBJ1-1; D unresolved. V lost 5 bases to trimming and J lost 1 base, with 5 bases between them. This CDR3 has 12 amino acids. The germline CDR1 and CDR2 sequences are MDHEN and SYDVKM. The CDR3 bases are TGTGCCAGCAGTGGGGAGAACACTGAAGCTTTCTTT. Protein: CASSGENTEAFF.

The chain employs TRBV29-1 and TRBJ1-2, with 9 bases aligning to TRBD1. Germline V gives CDR1 SQVTM, CDR2 ANQGSEA. The CDR3 length is 14 residues. V was clipped by 4 bases and J by 2 bases; unmatched bases: 5. The CDR3 sequence is CSVGPGTGNYGYTF. CDR3 in DNA: TGCAGCGTTGGCCCCGGGACAGGGAACTATGGCTACACCTTC.

The J gene is TRBJ2-1, the V gene TRBV27; 7 nucleotides align to TRBD1. This CDR3 contains 15 residues. From germline, CDR1 is MNHEY and CDR2 SMNVEV (reference sequence). Unmatched junction bases numbered 4, after V lost 2 bases and J lost 3 bases. CDR3 bases: TGTGCCAGCAGTTTACGAGGGGGCTACTACAATGAGCAGTTCTTC. As protein: CASSLRGGYYNEQFF.

This chain links TRBV5-1 with TRBJ2-5; 7 bases are a match to TRBD2. The CDR3 loop spans 16 amino acids. Germline V gives CDR1 SGHRS, CDR2 YFSETQ. The ends lost 0 bases at V and 0 bases at J; junction bases unmatched: 5. The CDR3 region has the DNA TGCGCCAGCAGCTTGGGTTCGCGGGGGTACCAAGAGACCCAGTACTTC. It specifies CASSLGSRGYQETQYF.

The gene calls are TRBV27 and TRBJ1-1; TRBD1 might be the D (5 bases). From germline, CDR1 is MNHEY and CDR2 SMNVEV (reference sequence). CDR3 length: 14 amino acids. Trimming cost V 2 bases and J 4 bases, with 11 bases left between them. CDR3 coding DNA: TGTGCCAGCAGTTTAGCAGGGAGTGGCACTGAAGCTTTCTTT. Translation gives CASSLAGSGTEAFF.

J is TRBJ1-2 and V is TRBV28, with D tentatively TRBD1 (6 bases). This CDR3 has 18 residues. Germline lookup yields CDR1 MDHEN and CDR2 SYDVKM. V was clipped by 6 bases and J by 6 bases, with 29 bases between them. CDR3 coding DNA: TGTGCCAGCAGCTTGGGGTCACTTAGGGGGGCCCTAGGTGATGGCTACACCTTC. It yields the protein CASSLGSLRGALGDGYTF.

The genes are TRBV10-3 and TRBJ2-7; D remains unclear. The length of the CDR3 is 16 residues. V gave up 3 bases and J gave up 4 bases, with 19 bases separating them. The germline CDR1 and CDR2 sequences are ENHRY and SYGVKD. CDR3 loop: CAISDPDTGPSYEQYF. The CDR3 DNA is TGTGCCATCAGTGACCCTGATACCGGGCCCTCATACGAGCAGTACTTC.

The chain joins TRBV7-6 to TRBJ2-1; the D call may be TRBD1 or TRBD2 (5 bases each). Trimming cost V 1 base and J 1 base, with 14 bases left between them. Germline V CDR1 and CDR2: SGHVS, FNYEAQ. The CDR3 runs 17 residues. As DNA, the CDR3 is TGTGCCAGCAGCTTAGTCCGCGGGCAGGGTTCCTACAATGAGCAGTTCTTC. Residues: CASSLVRGQGSYNEQFF. Full variable domain (rest looked up from reference TRBV7-6 and TRBJ2-1): GAGVSQSPRYKVTKRGQDVALRCDPISGHVSLYWYRQALGQGPEFLTYFNYEAQQDKSGLPNDRFSAERPEGSISTLTIQRTEQRDSAMYRCASSLVRGQGSYNEQFFGPGTRLTVL.

This rearrangement joins TRBV11-3 to TRBJ2-1; D may be TRBD1 or TRBD2 (5 bases each). The V gene's germline CDR1 is SGHNT and CDR2 YENEEA. The CDR3 extends over 15 amino acids. V lost 1 base to trimming and J lost 12 bases, with 19 bases between them. The CDR3 bases are TGTGCCAGCAGCTTAGTGGGGATGGGACCCGTAGGGCAGTTCTTC. It translates to CASSLVGMGPVGQFF.

This clone was counted a single time. The genes are TRBV28 and TRBJ1-5, with TRBD1 identical over 7 bases. Per germline, CDR1 MDHEN and CDR2 SYDVKM. V was clipped by 6 bases and J by 6 bases; unmatched bases: 5. This CDR3 contains 13 residues. Here the CDR3 DNA reads TGTGCCAGCAGCTACAGGGGTCCTCAGCCCCAGCATTTT. Protein: CASSYRGPQPQHF.

The CDR3 nucleotides are TGCGCCAGCAGCCAGGCGGAAGGGGCCTTTGAAAAACTGTTTTTT. Its protein product is CASSQAEGAFEKLFF. This chain connects TRBV4-3 to TRBJ1-4; D might be TRBD1 (5 bases). Germline V gene data show CDR1 as LGHNA and CDR2 as YSLEER. Between the trimmed V and J ends, which lost 3 bases and 7 bases, there was a span of 15 bases. This CDR3 is built from 15 residues.

This chain uses TRBV7-6 with TRBJ2-5; no clear D gene. V lost 5 bases and J 1 base, leaving 11 bases between the germline ends. The germline CDR1 and CDR2 sequences are SGHVS and FNYEAQ. This CDR3 is 14 amino acids long. CDR3 nucleotide sequence: TGTGCCAGCAGCCCGGAATTTACCCAAGAGACCCAGTACTTC. It codes for CASSPEFTQETQYF.

The V gene is TRBV15, the J gene TRBJ2-1; a possible D gene is TRBD1 (5 bases). Trimming took 5 bases from V and 5 from J, leaving 19 bases between them. There are 16 residues in the CDR3. The germline V gene encodes CDR1 LNHNV and CDR2 YYDKDF (reference sequence). CDR3 nucleotides: TGTGCCACCAGCCCTATAAACTGGAACAGGAACAATGAGCAGTTCTTC. It codes for CATSPINWNRNNEQFF. The full variable domain, rest sourced from reference TRBV15 and TRBJ2-1, is DAMVIQNPRYQVTQFGKPVTLSCSQTLNHNVMYWYQQKSSQAPKLLFHYYDKDFNNEADTPDNFQSRRPNTSFCFLDIRSPGLGDTAMYLCATSPINWNRNNEQFFGPGTRLTVL.